This T cell receptor (beta chain) was identified in a study of control samples from healthy donors and cancer patients. This table comes from immunoSEQ multiplex PCR, and its TCRdb copy is limited to in-frame clones, with some not included. The profile shows tens of thousands of clones, around 90% of them singletons. The CDR3 sequence is 14 residues long. In germline, CDR1 is MNHEY, CDR2 SVGEGT. Trimming left V 9 bases short and J 9 bases short, with 23 bases between. V and J are TRBV6-2 or TRBV6-3 and TRBJ2-5; the D is unclear. This TCR derives from a man in his sixties with head and neck cancer. Specimen: PBMCs. This CDR3 is CASSVPAAGTSQYF. CDR3 sequence (DNA): TGTGCCAGTAGTGTCCCGGCAGCCGGAACGTCCCAGTACTTC.